This T cell receptor (beta chain) was recorded in a study of T cells in Graves' hyperthyroidism and ophthalmopathy. CDR3 size: 15 residues. V was pared by 6 bases and J by 4 bases, with 16 bases between. The V gene's germline CDR1 is LNHDA and CDR2 SQIVND (reference sequence). The table lists this clonotype with a few counts. Active moderate-to-severe ophthalmopathy, Clinical Activity Score at least 3, NOSPECS at least 4, under 3 months' duration. TCR beta CDR3 sequences were amplified from RNA transcripts. TCR CDR3 underwent first-round RT-PCR with the HTBI primer set. TCRdb re-called the multiplex PCR reads with MiXCR, one entry per CDR3 protein. The data show a few hundred thousand distinct CDR3 sequences, with around 16% seen just once and about 3.5% held by the top ten.

The receptor was derived from a woman aged 35 to 49 with Graves' ophthalmopathy. The material sequenced was blood. V and J are TRBV19 and TRBJ1-5; the D is unclear. In DNA form, the CDR3 reads TGTGCCAGTAGAGAGTATGGACGGCCTAATCAGCCCCAGCATTTT. This gives the protein CASREYGRPNQPQHF. Full variable domain (remainder filled in from reference TRBV19 and TRBJ1-5): DGGITQSPKYLFRKEGQNVTLSCEQNLNHDAMYWYRQDPGQGLRLIYYSQIVNDFQKGDIAEGYSVSREKKESFPLTVTSAQKNPTAFYLCASREYGRPNQPQHFGDGTRLSIL.